The 3 T cell receptor beta chains below all came from one sample that was sequenced in a study of blood T cell repertoires in COVID-19. Produced via immunoSEQ multiplex PCR; TCRdb's table is partial and in-frame only. The sample lists around 240,000 clones, over 75% occurring once. Sequencing was done on a sample of PBMCs or T cells enriched from blood (not recorded which). The receptors come from a woman aged 45-60 years who had recovered from COVID-19.

The chain is built from TRBV3-1 (or the pseudogene TRBV3-2) and TRBJ2-3, with TRBD2 as a possible D gene (6 bases). CDR1 is LGHDT and CDR2 is YNNKEL in the germline V gene (reference sequence). The CDR3 consists of 15 residues. The V end lost 3 bases, the J end lost 1 base, and 11 bases lay between the germline ends. CDR3 nucleotides: TGTGCCAGCAGCCAGCGGGACGTGCGCACAGATACGCAGTATTTT. Encoded protein: CASSQRDVRTDTQYF.

V gene TRBV10-3 combines with J gene TRBJ2-1; tentative D call: TRBD1 (6 bases). The CDR3 spans 13 residues. V was trimmed by 6 bases and J by 9 bases, leaving 15 bases between them. CDR1 and CDR2 (germline): ENHRY, SYGVKD. CDR3 protein: CAISTGFDGEQFF. Written as DNA, the CDR3 is TGTGCCATCAGCACAGGGTTCGACGGTGAGCAGTTCTTC.

The chain is built from TRBV27 and TRBJ2-3; 8 bases are shared with TRBD2. This CDR3 contains 15 residues. Unmatched junction bases numbered 5, after V lost 6 bases and J lost 0 bases. The germline gives CDR1 MNHEY, CDR2 SMNVEV (reference sequence). CDR3 protein: CASSHGRGSTDTQYF. The DNA for the CDR3 is TGTGCCAGCAGCCACGGGAGGGGTAGCACAGATACGCAGTATTTT.